Described below is a single T cell receptor (beta chain) sequence and its context. Additional DNA sequences in this sample encode the identical CDR3. V lost 1 base to trimming and J lost 3 bases; unmatched junction nucleotides: 2. From germline, CDR1 is SGHRS and CDR2 YFSETQ. This CDR3 has 14 amino acids. The data are from a study of blood T cell repertoires in COVID-19. Study background: Sites across the United States, Italy and Spain contributed samples from acute and convalescent COVID-19.

Produced via immunoSEQ multiplex PCR; TCRdb's table is partial and in-frame only. The top ten clones hold roughly 3.9% of a sample with some 360,000 clones, roughly 90% of them seen once. Seattle patients were enrolled while actively infected and followed longitudinally. This TCR came from a woman in her sixties or seventies with COVID-19, enrolled during active disease. The chain has TRBV5-1 and TRBJ2-5; 8 bases are shared with TRBD2. What was sequenced was peripheral blood. The CDR3 spells CASSLSSGEETQYF. The CDR3 nucleotides are TGCGCCAGCAGCTTGAGTAGCGGGGAAGAGACCCAGTACTTC. The full variable domain, its missing parts supplied by reference TRBV5-1 and TRBJ2-5, is KAGVTQTPRYLIKTRGQQVTLSCSPISGHRSVSWYQQTPGQGLQFLFEYFSETQRNKGNFPGRFSGRQFSNSRSEMNVSTLELGDSALYLCASSLSSGEETQYFGPGTRLLVL.